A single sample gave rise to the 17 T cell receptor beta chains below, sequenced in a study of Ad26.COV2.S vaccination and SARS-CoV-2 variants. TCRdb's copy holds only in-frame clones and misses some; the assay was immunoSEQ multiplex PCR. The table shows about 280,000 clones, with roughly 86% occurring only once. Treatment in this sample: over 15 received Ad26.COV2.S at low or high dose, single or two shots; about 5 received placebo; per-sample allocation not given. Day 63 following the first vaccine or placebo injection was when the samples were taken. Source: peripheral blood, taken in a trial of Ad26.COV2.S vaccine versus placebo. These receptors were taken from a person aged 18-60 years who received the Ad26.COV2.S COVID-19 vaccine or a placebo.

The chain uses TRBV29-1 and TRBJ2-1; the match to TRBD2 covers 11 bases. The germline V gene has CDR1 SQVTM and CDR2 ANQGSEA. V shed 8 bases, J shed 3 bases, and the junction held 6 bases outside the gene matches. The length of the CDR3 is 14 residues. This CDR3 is CSILAGGNYNEQFF. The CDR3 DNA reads TGCAGCATATTAGCGGGGGGGAACTACAATGAGCAGTTCTTC.

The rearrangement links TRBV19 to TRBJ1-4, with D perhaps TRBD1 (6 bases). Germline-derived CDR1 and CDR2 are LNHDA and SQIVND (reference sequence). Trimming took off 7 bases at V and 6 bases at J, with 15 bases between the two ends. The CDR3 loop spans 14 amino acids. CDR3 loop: CASKEGVGDEKLFF. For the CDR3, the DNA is TGTGCCAGTAAGGAGGGGGTTGGGGATGAAAAACTGTTTTTT.

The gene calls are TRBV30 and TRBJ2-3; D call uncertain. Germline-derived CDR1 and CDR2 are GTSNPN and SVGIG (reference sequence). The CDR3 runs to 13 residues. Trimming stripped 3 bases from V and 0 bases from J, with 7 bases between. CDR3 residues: CAWRTPSTDTQYF. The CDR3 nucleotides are TGTGCCTGGAGGACGCCTAGCACAGATACGCAGTATTTT.

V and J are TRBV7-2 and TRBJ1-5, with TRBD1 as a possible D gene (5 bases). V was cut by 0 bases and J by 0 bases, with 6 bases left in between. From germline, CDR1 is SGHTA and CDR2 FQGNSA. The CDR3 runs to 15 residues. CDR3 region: CASSLADSSNQPQHF. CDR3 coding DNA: TGTGCCAGCAGCTTAGCAGACAGTAGCAATCAGCCCCAGCATTTT.

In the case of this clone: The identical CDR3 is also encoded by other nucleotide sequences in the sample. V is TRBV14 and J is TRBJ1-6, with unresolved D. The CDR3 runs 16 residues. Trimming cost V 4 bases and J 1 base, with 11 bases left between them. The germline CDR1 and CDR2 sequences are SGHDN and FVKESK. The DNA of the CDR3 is TGTGCCAGCAGCCTTTCGGGCGGATCCTATAATTCACCCCTCCACTTT. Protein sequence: CASSLSGGSYNSPLHF.

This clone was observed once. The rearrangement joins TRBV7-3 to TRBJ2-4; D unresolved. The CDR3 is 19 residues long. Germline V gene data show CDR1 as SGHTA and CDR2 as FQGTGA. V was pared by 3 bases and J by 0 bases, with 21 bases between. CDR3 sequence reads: CASSFTTRPPQLAKNIQYF. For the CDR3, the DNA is TGTGCCAGCAGCTTCACTACTCGACCACCTCAACTAGCCAAAAACATTCAGTACTTC.

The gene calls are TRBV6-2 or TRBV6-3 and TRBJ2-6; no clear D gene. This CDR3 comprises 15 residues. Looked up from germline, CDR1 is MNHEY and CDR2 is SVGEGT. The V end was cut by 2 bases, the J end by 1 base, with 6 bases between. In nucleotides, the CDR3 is TGTGCCAGCAGTTACGCCCGGTCTGGGGCCAACGTCCTGACTTTC. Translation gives CASSYARSGANVLTF.

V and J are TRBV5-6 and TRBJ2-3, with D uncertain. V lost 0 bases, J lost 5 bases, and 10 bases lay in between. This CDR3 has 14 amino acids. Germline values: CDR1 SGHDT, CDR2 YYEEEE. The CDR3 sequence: CASSLASVIDTQYF. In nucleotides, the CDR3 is TGTGCCAGCAGCTTGGCCTCGGTTATAGATACGCAGTATTTT.

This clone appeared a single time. CDR3 loop: CASSSFRDTQYF. The CDR3, as DNA: TGTGCCAGCAGTTCTTTCAGAGATACGCAGTATTTT. The V and J genes are TRBV12-3 or TRBV12-4 and TRBJ2-3; the D is unclear. With 4 bases removed from V and 5 bases from J, the gap between germline ends came to 7 bases. The CDR3 is 12 residues long.

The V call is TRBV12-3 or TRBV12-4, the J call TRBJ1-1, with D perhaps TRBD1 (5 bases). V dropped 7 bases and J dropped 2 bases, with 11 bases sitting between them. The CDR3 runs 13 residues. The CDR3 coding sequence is TGTGCCAGCAATAAGGGACTTAACACTGAAGCTTTCTTT. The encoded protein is CASNKGLNTEAFF.

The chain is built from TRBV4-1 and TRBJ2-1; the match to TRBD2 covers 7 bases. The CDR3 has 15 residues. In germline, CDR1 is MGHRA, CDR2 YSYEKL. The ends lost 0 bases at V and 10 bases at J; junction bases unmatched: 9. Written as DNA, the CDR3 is TGCGCCAGCAGCCAAGAACCTAGCGGCCGGGGGGAGCAGTTCTTC. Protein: CASSQEPSGRGEQFF.

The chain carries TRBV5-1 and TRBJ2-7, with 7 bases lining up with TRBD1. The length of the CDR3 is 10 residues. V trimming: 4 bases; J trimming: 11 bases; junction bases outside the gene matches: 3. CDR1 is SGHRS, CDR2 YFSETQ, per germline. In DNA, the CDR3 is TGCGCCAGCAGCCGGGGACAGAAGTACTTC. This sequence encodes CASSRGQKYF. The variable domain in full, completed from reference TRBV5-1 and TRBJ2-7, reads KAGVTQTPRYLIKTRGQQVTLSCSPISGHRSVSWYQQTPGQGLQFLFEYFSETQRNKGNFPGRFSGRQFSNSRSEMNVSTLELGDSALYLCASSRGQKYFGPGTRLTVT.

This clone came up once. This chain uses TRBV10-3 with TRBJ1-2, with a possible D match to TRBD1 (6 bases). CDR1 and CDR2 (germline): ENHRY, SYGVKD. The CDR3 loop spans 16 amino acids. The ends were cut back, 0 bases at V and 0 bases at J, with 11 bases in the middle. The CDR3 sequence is CAISESSGTTNYGYTF. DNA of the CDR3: TGTGCCATCAGTGAGTCCTCCGGGACAACTAACTATGGCTACACCTTC.

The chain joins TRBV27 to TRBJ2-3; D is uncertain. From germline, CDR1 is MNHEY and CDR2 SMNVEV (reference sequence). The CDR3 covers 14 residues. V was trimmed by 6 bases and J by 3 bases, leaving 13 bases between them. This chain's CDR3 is CASSFRFFTDTQYF. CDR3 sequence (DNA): TGTGCCAGCAGCTTCCGGTTCTTTACAGATACGCAGTATTTT.

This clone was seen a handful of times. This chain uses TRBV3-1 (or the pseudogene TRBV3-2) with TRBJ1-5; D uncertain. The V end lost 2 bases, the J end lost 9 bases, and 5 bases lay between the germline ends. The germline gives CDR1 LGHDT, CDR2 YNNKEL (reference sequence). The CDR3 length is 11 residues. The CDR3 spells CASSQIWPQHF. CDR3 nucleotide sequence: TGTGCCAGCAGCCAAATATGGCCCCAGCATTTT.

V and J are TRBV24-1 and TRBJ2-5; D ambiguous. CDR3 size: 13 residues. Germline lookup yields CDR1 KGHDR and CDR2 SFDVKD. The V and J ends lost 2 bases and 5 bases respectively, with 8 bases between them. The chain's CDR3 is CATSDWERETQYF. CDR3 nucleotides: TGTGCCACCAGTGATTGGGAAAGGGAGACCCAGTACTTC.

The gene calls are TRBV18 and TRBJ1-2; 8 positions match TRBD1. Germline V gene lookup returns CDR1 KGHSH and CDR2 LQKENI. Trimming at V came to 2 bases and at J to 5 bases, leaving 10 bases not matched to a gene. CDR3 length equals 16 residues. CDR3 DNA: TGTGCCAGCTCACCAGGTCCAGGGGGCGGTGGTTATGGCTACACCTTC. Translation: CASSPGPGGGGYGYTF.